This T cell receptor (beta chain) is from a study of T cells in pancreatic ductal adenocarcinoma. The table came from immunoSEQ multiplex PCR; TCRdb's copy has only in-frame clones and leaves some out. In the table there are approximately 2,500 clones, about 83% of which are singletons. Selected pancreatic ductal adenocarcinoma patients had undergone surgery without neoadjuvant therapy. General study points: Blood clonality (about 0.065) did not differ significantly from tumor (approximately 0.1). Results skew toward the minority of patients with early-stage disease.

CDR1 and CDR2 from the germline V gene are LGHNA and YSLEER. This CDR3 comprises 16 residues. V dropped 1 base and J dropped 7 bases, with 19 bases sitting between them. As regards this clone: Its antigen is undetermined.

The TCR sequence derives from a human donor with pancreatic ductal adenocarcinoma. V usage is TRBV4-3 and J usage is TRBJ1-2; no clear D gene. Sequences were obtained from pancreatic tumor tissue. The CDR3 DNA is TGCGCCAGCAGCCAAGCACCCAGTGGCGCCGCGGGTGGCTACACCTTC. Its protein product is CASSQAPSGAAGGYTF.